This T cell receptor beta chain was sequenced in a study of CD8 T cells in Susac syndrome. The patients who served as multiple sclerosis controls were treatment-naive and had stable or active relapsing-remitting disease that fulfilled the revised McDonald criteria. Random hexamers were used to reverse transcribe an amount of about 0.5 to 1 ug RNA. MiXCR was run by TCRdb on the immunoSEQ multiplex PCR reads, yielding one entry per CDR3 protein. Of about 180,000 distinct CDR3 sequences in the sample, about 95% are singletons; the top ten hold about 0.15%. CDR1 SQVTM and CDR2 ANQGSEA come from the germline V gene. The CDR3 covers 13 residues. V shed 0 bases and J shed 3 bases, with 9 bases lying between them.

The V call is TRBV29-1, the J call TRBJ2-7; no firm D call. Sequenced input: CD8+ T cells from PBMCs. The TCR was taken from a human donor with multiple sclerosis. The CDR3 region has the DNA TGCAGCGTTGAAGATCTGAACAGCTACGAGCAGTACTTC. Translating gives CSVEDLNSYEQYF.